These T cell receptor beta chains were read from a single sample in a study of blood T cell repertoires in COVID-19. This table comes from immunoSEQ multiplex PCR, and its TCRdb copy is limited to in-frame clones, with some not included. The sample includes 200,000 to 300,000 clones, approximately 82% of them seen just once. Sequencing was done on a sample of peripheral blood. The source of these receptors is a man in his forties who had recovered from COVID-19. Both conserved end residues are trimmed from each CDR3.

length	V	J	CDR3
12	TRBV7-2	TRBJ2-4	ASSTRTGRDIQY
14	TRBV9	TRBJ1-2	ASSVVGDSTRFGYT
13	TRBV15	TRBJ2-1	ATSRDPGQYNEQF
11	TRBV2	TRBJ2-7	ASRGQNSYEQY
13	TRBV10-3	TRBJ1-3	AIGGGSSNRNTIY
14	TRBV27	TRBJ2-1	ASTLGLAGARNEQF
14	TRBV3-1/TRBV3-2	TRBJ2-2	ASSQDWASLTGELF
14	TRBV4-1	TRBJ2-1	ASSQDRSGGWDEQF
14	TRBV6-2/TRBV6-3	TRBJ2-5	ASSYPTLTNQETQY
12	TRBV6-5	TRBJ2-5	ASSYWDSRETQY
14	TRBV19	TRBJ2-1	ASSNWGSGPYNEQF
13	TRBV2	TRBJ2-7	ASSVAQGVTYEQY
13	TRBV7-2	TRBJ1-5	ASSLRAGAAQPQH
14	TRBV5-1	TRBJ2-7	ASSFYGGRPTYEQY
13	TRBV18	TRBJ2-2	ASSLFRDSTGELF
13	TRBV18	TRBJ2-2	ASSPLPQYTGELF
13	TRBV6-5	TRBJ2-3	ASTRLLSQADTQY
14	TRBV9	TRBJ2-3	ASSVDSGGDTDTQY
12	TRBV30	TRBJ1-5	AWSADSWGQPQH
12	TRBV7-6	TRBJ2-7	ASSLGAVSYEQY
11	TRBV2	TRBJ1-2	ASREQGQGGYT
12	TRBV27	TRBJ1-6	ASSQQGPNSPLH
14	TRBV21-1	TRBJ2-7	ASSKGLSQGSYEQY
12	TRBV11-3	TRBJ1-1	ASSLGTGNTEAF
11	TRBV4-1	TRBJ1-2	ASSQDPGYGYT
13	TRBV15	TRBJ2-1	ATSIGTSGYNEQF
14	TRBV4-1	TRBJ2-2	ASSQSQGAYTGELF
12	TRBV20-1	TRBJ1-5	SASITGGDQPQH
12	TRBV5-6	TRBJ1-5	ASSLNLGNQPQH
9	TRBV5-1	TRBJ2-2	ASGLSGELF
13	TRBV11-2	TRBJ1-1	ASSLAPGGYTEAF
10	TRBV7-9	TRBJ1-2	ASSLVPTAHT
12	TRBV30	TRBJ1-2	AWTPTGDGEGYT
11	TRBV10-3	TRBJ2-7	AIGRQESYEQY
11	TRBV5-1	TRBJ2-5	ASSLGRGETQY
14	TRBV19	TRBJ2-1	ASSMMGWTSGGEQF
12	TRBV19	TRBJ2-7	ASSKGLDLLEQY
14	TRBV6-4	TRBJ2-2	ASSAYRVTDTGELF
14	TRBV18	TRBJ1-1	ASSPVTGSKNTEAF
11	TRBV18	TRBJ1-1	ASSPAGQTEAF
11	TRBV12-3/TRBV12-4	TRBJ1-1	ASSITTDTEAF
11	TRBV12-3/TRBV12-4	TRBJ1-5	ASSLDPNQPQH
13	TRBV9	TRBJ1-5	ASSVSTAPGQPQH
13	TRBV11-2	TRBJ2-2	ASSLQGSRDGELF
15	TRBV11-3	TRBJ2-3	ASSLDGASYPTNTQY
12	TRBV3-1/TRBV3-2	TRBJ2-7	ASSSGTFTYEQY
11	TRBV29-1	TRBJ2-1	SVGQGLPSEQF
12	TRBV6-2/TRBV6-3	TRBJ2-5	ASSFVRQGETQY
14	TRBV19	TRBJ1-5	ASSIDGVGGNQPQH
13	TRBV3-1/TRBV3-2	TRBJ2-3	ASSHQRGLTDTQY
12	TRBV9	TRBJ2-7	ASSVDPGGSEQY
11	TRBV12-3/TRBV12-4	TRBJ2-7	ASSVGLSYEQY
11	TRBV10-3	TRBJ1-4	AISEGLTGKLF